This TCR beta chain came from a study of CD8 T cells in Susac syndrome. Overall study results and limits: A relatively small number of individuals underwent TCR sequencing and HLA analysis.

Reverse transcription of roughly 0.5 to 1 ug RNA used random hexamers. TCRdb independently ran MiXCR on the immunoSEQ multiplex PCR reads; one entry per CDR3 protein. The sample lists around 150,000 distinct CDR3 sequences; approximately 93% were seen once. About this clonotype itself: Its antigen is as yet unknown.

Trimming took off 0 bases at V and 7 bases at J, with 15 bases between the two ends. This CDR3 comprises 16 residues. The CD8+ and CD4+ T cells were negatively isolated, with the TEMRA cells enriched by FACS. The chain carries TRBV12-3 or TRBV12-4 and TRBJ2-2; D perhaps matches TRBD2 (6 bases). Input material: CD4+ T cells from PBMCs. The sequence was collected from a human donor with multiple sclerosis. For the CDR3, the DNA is TGTGCCAGCAGTTTAGCGTTAGGAGGGCAAGGCGGGGAGCTGTTTTTT. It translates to CASSLALGGQGGELFF.